The 31 T cell receptor beta chains presented below share a single source sample, sequenced in a study of shared clonotypes between healthy human individuals. The protocol was immunoSEQ multiplex PCR, while the TCRdb copy is restricted to in-frame clones and leaves out a portion. The table lists about 2.3 million clones, more than 85% of them singletons, with about 0.37% in the top ten. The sequencing input was naive CD4+ T cells from PBMCs. The subset denotes: CD45RA+ positively selected. The receptors originated from a man aged 18 to 30 in good health. Some clones in this sample may be carry-over from other donors' samples.

This CDR3 reads CASSVGLAGTYNEQFF. DNA of the CDR3: TGTGCCAGCAGCGTAGGTTTGGCGGGGACTTACAATGAGCAGTTCTTC. This rearrangement joins TRBV9 to TRBJ2-1; the D gene is possibly TRBD2 (6 bases). Germline V CDR1 and CDR2: SGDLS, YYNGEE. Deletions cut 0 bases from V and 4 bases from J, with 14 bases between. The CDR3 extends over 16 amino acids.

The rearrangement joins TRBV9 to TRBJ2-5; TRBD2 agrees at 10 bases. The CDR3 has 15 residues. Losses at the gene ends were 7 bases for V and 4 bases for J; bases not matched to a gene: 10. Germline CDR1 is SGDLS and CDR2 is YYNGEE. CDR3 in DNA: TGTGCCAGCTCAGAGGGGACTAGCGCCGGAGAGACCCAGTACTTC. This gives the protein CASSEGTSAGETQYF.

The genes are TRBV6-5 and TRBJ2-5; 9 bases align to TRBD1. V shed 6 bases and J 4 bases; nucleotides not matched to a gene: 9. The CDR3 loop spans 15 amino acids. In germline, CDR1 is MNHEY, CDR2 SVGAGI. The CDR3 bases are TGTGCCAGCAGCCGGGGACAGGGTCAAGGAGAGACCCAGTACTTC. Its translation is CASSRGQGQGETQYF.

The rearrangement uses TRBV19 and TRBJ2-3; 7 bases fit TRBD2. With 7 bases clipped from V and 4 bases from J, the junction kept 8 bases outside the gene matches. The CDR3 spans 14 residues. Germline V gene lookup returns CDR1 LNHDA and CDR2 SQIVND (reference sequence). The CDR3 DNA is TGTGCCAGTAACGACGGGAGGAGCGCAGATACGCAGTATTTT. Encoded protein: CASNDGRSADTQYF.

This rearrangement joins TRBV5-5 to TRBJ2-7; the match to TRBD1 covers 8 bases. The V and J ends lost 0 bases and 2 bases, in that order; junction bases with no gene match: 4. This CDR3 is 15 amino acids long. Germline lookup yields CDR1 SGHKS and CDR2 YYEKEE (reference sequence). The CDR3 here is CASSLAGGAAYEQYF. Here the CDR3 DNA reads TGTGCCAGCAGCTTGGCAGGGGGCGCCGCCTACGAGCAGTACTTC.

This sequence joins TRBV5-1 and TRBJ2-1, with 9 positions matching TRBD2. CDR1 and CDR2 from the germline V gene are SGHRS and YFSETQ. The CDR3 is 14 amino acids. V lost 6 bases to trimming and J lost 4 bases; unmatched junction nucleotides: 5. Written as DNA, the CDR3 is TGCGCCAGCAACCCTAGCGGGAATTACAATGAGCAGTTCTTC. This translates into CASNPSGNYNEQFF.

This rearrangement joins TRBV27 to TRBJ2-4, with D unclear. Germline assignment: CDR1 MNHEY and CDR2 SMNVEV (reference sequence). The CDR3 consists of 16 residues. The V gene lost 3 bases and the J gene lost 0 bases, with 12 bases spanning the gap. The CDR3 is CASSFGSSLAKNIQYF. The CDR3 nucleotides are TGTGCCAGCAGTTTTGGTTCCTCCCTAGCCAAAAACATTCAGTACTTC.

V and J are TRBV7-2 and TRBJ2-3; the match to TRBD2 covers 12 bases. V trimming: 6 bases; J trimming: 1 base; junction bases outside the gene matches: 5. Per the germline V gene, CDR1 is SGHTA and CDR2 is FQGNSA. The CDR3 sequence is 16 residues long. CDR3 sequence: CASRRGLAGRTDTQYF. CDR3 nucleotide sequence: TGTGCCAGCAGGAGGGGACTAGCGGGCCGCACAGATACGCAGTATTTT.

The V gene is TRBV2, the J gene TRBJ2-5; D uncertain. Trimming left V 6 bases short and J 0 bases short, with 5 bases between. The CDR3 length is 12 residues. The germline V gene has CDR1 SNHLY and CDR2 FYNNEI. In DNA form, the CDR3 reads TGTGCCAGCAGACAGTACCAAGAGACCCAGTACTTC. As protein: CASRQYQETQYF.

The chain carries TRBV28 and TRBJ2-5, with 7 bases lining up with TRBD1. The germline gives CDR1 MDHEN, CDR2 SYDVKM. J was trimmed by 3 bases and V by 3 bases; bases with no gene match: 10. CDR3 length: 16 amino acids. CDR3 sequence: CASSFPGQKLKETQYF. The CDR3 nucleotides are TGTGCCAGCAGTTTCCCGGGACAGAAACTAAAAGAGACCCAGTACTTC.

J is TRBJ1-5 and V is TRBV4-1; no firm D call. Trimming shortened V by 1 base and J by 3 bases, and 10 bases separated the two germline ends. Per the germline V gene, CDR1 is MGHRA and CDR2 is YSYEKL. The CDR3 spans 15 residues. CDR3 nucleotide sequence: TGCGCCAGCAGCCAAGGGAGCCAGACCAATCAGCCCCAGCATTTT. Translated: CASSQGSQTNQPQHF.

This clone was recorded once. The chain has TRBV4-2 and TRBJ2-2, with a possible D match to TRBD2 (5 bases). CDR3 length equals 18 residues. V gave up 4 bases and J gave up 5 bases, with 23 bases separating them. The germline CDR1 and CDR2 sequences are LGHNA and YNFKEQ. CDR3 region: CASSPRWADSPGTGELFF. In nucleotides, the CDR3 is TGTGCCAGCAGCCCCCGATGGGCGGACTCTCCTGGGACCGGGGAGCTGTTTTTT.

The chain couples TRBV6-4 to TRBJ2-3, with a possible D match to TRBD2 (5 bases). The germline CDR1 and CDR2 sequences are MRHNA and SNTAGT. V lost 3 bases and J lost 3, with 13 bases in between. This CDR3 region has 15 residues. CDR3 nucleotides: TGTGCCAGCAGTGATAGAGGGATGGGAACAGATACGCAGTATTTT. Protein sequence: CASSDRGMGTDTQYF.

In this sample, this clone turned up once. The CDR3: CASSLTVGQGGTEAFF. CDR3 nucleotides: TGTGCCAGCAGTTTAACTGTGGGACAGGGTGGGACTGAAGCTTTCTTT. The chain recombines TRBV28 with TRBJ1-1, with 9 bases identical to TRBD1. The germline V gene encodes CDR1 MDHEN and CDR2 SYDVKM. This CDR3 has 16 residues. After removal of 2 bases from V and 5 bases from J, the junction contained 9 bases not matched to a gene. Supplemented by reference TRBV28 and TRBJ1-1, the full variable domain reads DVKVTQSSRYLVKRTGEKVFLECVQDMDHENMFWYRQDPGLGLRLIYFSYDVKMKEKGDIPEGYSVSREKKERFSLILESASTNQTSMYLCASSLTVGQGGTEAFFGQGTRLTVV.

J is TRBJ2-3 and V is TRBV6-5; D may correspond to TRBD1 or TRBD2 (5 bases each). This CDR3 region has 15 residues. The V end was cut by 6 bases, the J end by 0 bases, with 13 bases between. Germline CDR1 is MNHEY and CDR2 is SVGAGI. Here the CDR3 reads CASSPGAFSTDTQYF. As DNA, the CDR3 is TGTGCCAGCAGCCCCGGGGCCTTTAGCACAGATACGCAGTATTTT.

The rearrangement joins TRBV5-1 to TRBJ1-1; D unresolved. Germline assignment: CDR1 SGHRS and CDR2 YFSETQ. Trimming shortened V by 4 bases and J by 3 bases, and 16 bases separated the two germline ends. The CDR3 covers 15 residues. CDR3 DNA sequence: TGCGCCAGCAGCACCATGTCAACGGCAGACACTGAAGCTTTCTTT. Amino acid sequence: CASSTMSTADTEAFF.

The rearrangement uses TRBV28 and TRBJ2-3, with 10 bases identical to TRBD2. The CDR3 consists of 14 residues. Looked up from germline, CDR1 is MDHEN and CDR2 is SYDVKM. The J segment lost 6 bases and the V segment lost 5 bases, leaving 5 bases of the junction unmatched. CDR3 coding DNA: TGTGCCAGCAGTCTAGCGGGAGAGGTGGATACGCAGTATTTT. Residues: CASSLAGEVDTQYF.

The J gene is TRBJ1-4, the V gene TRBV13, with TRBD1 matching over 12 bases. V gave up 3 bases and J gave up 7 bases; unmatched junction bases: 12. There are 18 residues in the CDR3. CDR1 and CDR2 (germline): PRHDT, FYEKMQ (reference sequence). The CDR3 sequence is CASSFRRDRGREVEKLFF. CDR3 nucleotides: TGTGCCAGCAGCTTCCGACGGGACAGGGGGCGCGAGGTTGAAAAACTGTTTTTT.

J is TRBJ2-2 and V is TRBV28; 7 bases line up with TRBD1. Germline values: CDR1 MDHEN, CDR2 SYDVKM. The CDR3 spans 17 residues. J gave up 1 base and V 8 bases, and 13 bases lay outside the gene matches. CDR3 coding DNA: TGTGCCAGCTTAGGGGCTCCCGGGACAGAGAACACCGGGGAGCTGTTTTTT. The encoded protein is CASLGAPGTENTGELFF.

Only one count was recorded for this clone. The chain combines TRBV4-1 with TRBJ2-7; maybe TRBD1 (5 bases). Trimming pared 3 bases from V and 2 bases from J, leaving 11 bases between. This CDR3 region has 14 residues. Germline V lookup: CDR1 MGHRA, CDR2 YSYEKL. CDR3 coding DNA: TGCGCCAGCAGCCAGATGCAGGGCCCCTACGAGCAGTACTTC. Translation: CASSQMQGPYEQYF.

The chain combines TRBV5-1 with TRBJ2-1; TRBD1 matches at 9 bases. The CDR3 extends over 15 amino acids. The germline CDR1 and CDR2 sequences are SGHRS and YFSETQ. V lost 5 bases and J lost 5; bases outside the gene matches: 8. The CDR3 here is CASSPGTGRNNEQFF. In nucleotides, the CDR3 is TGCGCCAGCAGTCCCGGGACAGGGAGGAACAATGAGCAGTTCTTC.

In regard to this clone: This same CDR3 is encoded by further DNA sequences in the sample. This sequence joins TRBV5-1 and TRBJ2-1; TRBD2 aligns across 9 bases. This CDR3 is built from 15 residues. Trimming removed 3 bases from V and 3 bases from J; junction bases left unmatched: 4. Germline V gives CDR1 SGHRS, CDR2 YFSETQ. Here the CDR3 reads CASSYLAGLYNEQFF. CDR3 in DNA: TGCGCCAGCAGCTACCTAGCGGGGCTCTACAATGAGCAGTTCTTC. The variable domain in full, with the rest retrieved from reference TRBV5-1 and TRBJ2-1, is KAGVTQTPRYLIKTRGQQVTLSCSPISGHRSVSWYQQTPGQGLQFLFEYFSETQRNKGNFPGRFSGRQFSNSRSEMNVSTLELGDSALYLCASSYLAGLYNEQFFGPGTRLTVL.

The V and J genes are TRBV5-1 and TRBJ2-2, with D maybe TRBD2 (5 bases). The CDR3 has 16 residues. Trimming took 1 base from V and 4 from J, leaving 14 bases between them. The germline V gene encodes CDR1 SGHRS and CDR2 YFSETQ. CDR3 residues: CASSLTLLTSTGELFF. In DNA form, the CDR3 reads TGCGCCAGCAGCTTGACTCTTTTAACTAGCACCGGGGAGCTGTTTTTT.

The chain joins TRBV2 to TRBJ2-7; no firm D call. This CDR3 has 13 amino acids. V lost 5 bases to trimming and J lost 4 bases, with 12 bases between them. In germline, CDR1 is SNHLY, CDR2 FYNNEI. CDR3 loop: CASSLQFLYEQYF. CDR3 bases: TGTGCCAGCAGTTTGCAATTTCTTTACGAGCAGTACTTC.

This sequence joins TRBV6-4 and TRBJ2-1; a weak D match, TRBD1 (6 bases). Trimming removed 5 bases from V and 2 bases from J, with 13 bases in between. The CDR3 spans 15 residues. Germline CDR1 MRHNA, CDR2 SNTAGT. The CDR3 spells CASSWGHPAYNEQFF. The CDR3 DNA follows: TGTGCCAGCAGTTGGGGACATCCCGCCTACAATGAGCAGTTCTTC.

The chain is built from TRBV2 and TRBJ2-7; D is ambiguous. V was clipped by 0 bases and J by 3 bases, with 12 bases between them. The CDR3 runs 15 residues. Germline values: CDR1 SNHLY, CDR2 FYNNEI. The CDR3 coding sequence is TGTGCCAGCAGTGAAGCTTTCGGCAGAAACTACGAGCAGTACTTC. Amino acid sequence: CASSEAFGRNYEQYF.

This chain joins TRBV28 and TRBJ1-4; unclear D gene. CDR1 and CDR2 (germline): MDHEN, SYDVKM. The CDR3 length is 13 residues. V was clipped by 6 bases and J by 8 bases, with 13 bases between them. The CDR3 region has the DNA TGTGCCAGCAGCATACAGAGTCCGGAAAAACTGTTTTTT. Residues: CASSIQSPEKLFF.

This clone was observed once. The chain combines TRBV5-4 with TRBJ2-2; no firm D call. Trimming shortened V by 4 bases and J by 9 bases, and 10 bases separated the two germline ends. From germline, CDR1 is SGHNT and CDR2 YYREEE (reference sequence). CDR3 size: 12 residues. CDR3 nucleotides: TGTGCCAGCAGCCCTGGCCAGCGGGAGCTGTTTTTT. This encodes CASSPGQRELFF.

The chain has TRBV7-9 and TRBJ1-1; perhaps TRBD1 as D (5 bases). This CDR3 contains 13 residues. The germline V gene has CDR1 SEHNR and CDR2 FQNEAQ (reference sequence). The V gene lost 4 bases and the J gene lost 4 bases, with 10 bases spanning the gap. As DNA, the CDR3 is TGTGCCAGCAGCTCCCCAGGGAGCACTGAAGCTTTCTTT. It specifies CASSSPGSTEAFF.

The chain's CDR3 is CASSLAASTFF. The CDR3, as DNA: TGTGCCAGCAGTCTAGCGGCCTCTACGTTCTTC. J is TRBJ2-1 and V is TRBV28, with 7 bases lining up with TRBD2. The length of the CDR3 is 11 residues. CDR1 is MDHEN and CDR2 is SYDVKM in the germline V gene. V lost 5 bases and J lost 15; bases outside the gene matches: 7.

To note about this clone: The same CDR3 can be traced to other DNA sequences in this sample. The chain carries TRBV28 and TRBJ2-7; D might be TRBD1 or TRBD2, each matching 5 bases. Deletions cut 5 bases from V and 0 bases from J, with 14 bases between. The CDR3 has 15 amino acids. Germline loops: CDR1 MDHEN, CDR2 SYDVKM. CDR3 protein: CASSGPGQGSYEQYF. DNA of the CDR3: TGTGCCAGCAGTGGGCCGGGGCAGGGCTCCTACGAGCAGTACTTC.